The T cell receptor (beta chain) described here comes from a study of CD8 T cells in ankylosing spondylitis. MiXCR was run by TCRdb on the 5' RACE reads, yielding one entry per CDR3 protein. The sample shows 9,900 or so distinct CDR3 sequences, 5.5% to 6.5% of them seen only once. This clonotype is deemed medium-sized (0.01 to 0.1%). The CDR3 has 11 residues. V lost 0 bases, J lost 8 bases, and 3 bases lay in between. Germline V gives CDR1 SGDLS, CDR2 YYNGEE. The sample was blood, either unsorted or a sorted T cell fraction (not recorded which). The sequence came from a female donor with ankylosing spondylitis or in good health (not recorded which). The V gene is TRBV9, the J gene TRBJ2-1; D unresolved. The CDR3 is CASSVADEQFF. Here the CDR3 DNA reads TGTGCCAGCAGCGTAGCAGATGAGCAGTTCTTC.